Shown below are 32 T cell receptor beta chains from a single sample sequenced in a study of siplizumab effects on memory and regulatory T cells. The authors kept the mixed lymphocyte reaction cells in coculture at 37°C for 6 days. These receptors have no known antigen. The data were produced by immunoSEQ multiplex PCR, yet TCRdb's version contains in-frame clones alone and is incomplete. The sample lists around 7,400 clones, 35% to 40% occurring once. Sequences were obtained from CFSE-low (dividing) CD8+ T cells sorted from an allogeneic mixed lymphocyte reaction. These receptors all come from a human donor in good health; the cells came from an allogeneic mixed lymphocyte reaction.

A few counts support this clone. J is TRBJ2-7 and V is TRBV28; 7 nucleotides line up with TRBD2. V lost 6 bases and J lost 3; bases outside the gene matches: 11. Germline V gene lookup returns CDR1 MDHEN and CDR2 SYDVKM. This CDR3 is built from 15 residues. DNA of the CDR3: TGTGCCAGCAGCCCTCTAGCGGAACTTTTCTACGAGCAGTACTTC. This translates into CASSPLAELFYEQYF.

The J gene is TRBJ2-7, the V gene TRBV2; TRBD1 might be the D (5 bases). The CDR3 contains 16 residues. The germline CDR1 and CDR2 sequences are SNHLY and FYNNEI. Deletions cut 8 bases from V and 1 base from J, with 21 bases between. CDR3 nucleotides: TGTGCCAGCCGAGTACCGGTTCAGGGTCTTTCCTACGAGCAGTACTTC. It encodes CASRVPVQGLSYEQYF.

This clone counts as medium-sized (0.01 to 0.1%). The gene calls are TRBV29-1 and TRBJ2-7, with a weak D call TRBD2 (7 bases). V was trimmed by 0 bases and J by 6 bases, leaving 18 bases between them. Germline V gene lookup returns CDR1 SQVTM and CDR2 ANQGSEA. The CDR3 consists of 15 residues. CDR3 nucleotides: TGCAGCGTTGAAGATGGGTTTGGGGGGGGCTTCGAGCAGTACTTC. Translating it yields CSVEDGFGGGFEQYF.

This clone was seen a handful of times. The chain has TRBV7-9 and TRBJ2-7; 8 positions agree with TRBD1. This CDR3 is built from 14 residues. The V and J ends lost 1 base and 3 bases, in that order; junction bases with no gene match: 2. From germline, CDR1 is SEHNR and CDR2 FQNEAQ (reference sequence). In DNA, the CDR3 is TGTGCCAGCAGCTTAGTGGACAGGGTCTACGAGCAGTACTTC. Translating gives CASSLVDRVYEQYF.

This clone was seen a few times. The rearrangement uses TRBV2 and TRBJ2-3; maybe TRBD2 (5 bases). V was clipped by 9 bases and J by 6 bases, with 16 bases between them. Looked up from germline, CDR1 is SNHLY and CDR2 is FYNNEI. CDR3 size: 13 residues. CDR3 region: CARRGWGADTQYF. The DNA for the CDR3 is TGTGCCAGGCGCGGGTGGGGTGCGGATACGCAGTATTTT.

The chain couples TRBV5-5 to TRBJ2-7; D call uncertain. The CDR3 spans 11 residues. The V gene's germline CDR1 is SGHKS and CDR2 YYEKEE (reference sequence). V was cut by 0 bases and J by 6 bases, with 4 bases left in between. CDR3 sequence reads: CASSLGGEQYF. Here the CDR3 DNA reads TGTGCCAGCAGCTTGGGGGGCGAGCAGTACTTC.

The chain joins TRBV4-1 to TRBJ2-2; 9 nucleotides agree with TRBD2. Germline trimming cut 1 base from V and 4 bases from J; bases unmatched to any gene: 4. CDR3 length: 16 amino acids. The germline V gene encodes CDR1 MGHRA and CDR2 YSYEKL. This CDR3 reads CASSQGGLAFTGELFF. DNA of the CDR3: TGCGCCAGCAGCCAAGGTGGACTAGCGTTCACCGGGGAGCTGTTTTTT.

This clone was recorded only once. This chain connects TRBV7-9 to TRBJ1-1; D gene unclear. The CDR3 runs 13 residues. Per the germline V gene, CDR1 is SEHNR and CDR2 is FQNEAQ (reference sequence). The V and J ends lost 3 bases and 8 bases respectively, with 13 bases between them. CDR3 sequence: CASSLTRHQEAFF. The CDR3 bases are TGTGCCAGCAGCTTGACAAGACACCAGGAAGCTTTCTTT.

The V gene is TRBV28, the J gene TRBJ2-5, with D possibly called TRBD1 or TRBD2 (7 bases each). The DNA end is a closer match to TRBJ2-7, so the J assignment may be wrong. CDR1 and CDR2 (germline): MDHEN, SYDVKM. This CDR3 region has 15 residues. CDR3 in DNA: TGTGCCAGCAGTTCCCTAGGGGAGGGGGCACACGAGCAGTACTTC. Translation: CASSSLGEGAHEQYF.

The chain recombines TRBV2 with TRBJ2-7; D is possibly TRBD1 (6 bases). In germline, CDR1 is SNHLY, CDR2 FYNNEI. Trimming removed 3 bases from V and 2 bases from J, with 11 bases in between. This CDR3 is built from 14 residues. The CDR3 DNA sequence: TGTGCCAGCAGTGATTCAGGGGCTGCCTACGAGCAGTACTTC. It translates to CASSDSGAAYEQYF.

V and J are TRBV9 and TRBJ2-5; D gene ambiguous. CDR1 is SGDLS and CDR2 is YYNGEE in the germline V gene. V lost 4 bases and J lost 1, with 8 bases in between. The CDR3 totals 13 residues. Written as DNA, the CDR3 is TGTGCCAGCAGCCGAGACGGCCAAGAGACCCAGTACTTC. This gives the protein CASSRDGQETQYF.

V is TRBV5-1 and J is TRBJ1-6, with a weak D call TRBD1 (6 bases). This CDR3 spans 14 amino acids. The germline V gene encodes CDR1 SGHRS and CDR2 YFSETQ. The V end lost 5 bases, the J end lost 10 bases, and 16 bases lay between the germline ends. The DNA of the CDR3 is TGCGCCAGCAGTCCTCAGGGGTATGGGTCACCCCTCCACTTT. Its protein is CASSPQGYGSPLHF.

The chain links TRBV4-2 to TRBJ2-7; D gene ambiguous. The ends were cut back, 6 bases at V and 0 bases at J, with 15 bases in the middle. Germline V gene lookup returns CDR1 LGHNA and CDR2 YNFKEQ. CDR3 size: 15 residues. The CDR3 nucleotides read TGTGCCAGCAGTAACACCGCGGCCAACTCCTACGAGCAGTACTTC. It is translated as CASSNTAANSYEQYF.

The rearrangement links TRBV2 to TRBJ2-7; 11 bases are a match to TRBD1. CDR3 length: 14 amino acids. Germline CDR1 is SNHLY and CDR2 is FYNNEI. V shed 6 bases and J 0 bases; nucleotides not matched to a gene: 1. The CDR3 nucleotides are TGTGCCAGCAGAGGGACAGGGGGCTCCTACGAGCAGTACTTC. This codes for CASRGTGGSYEQYF.

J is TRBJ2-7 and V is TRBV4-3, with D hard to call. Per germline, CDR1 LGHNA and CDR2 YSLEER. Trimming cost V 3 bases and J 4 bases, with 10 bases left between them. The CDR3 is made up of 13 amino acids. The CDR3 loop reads CASSHTGGYEQYF. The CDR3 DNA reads TGCGCCAGCAGCCATACCGGCGGTTACGAGCAGTACTTC.

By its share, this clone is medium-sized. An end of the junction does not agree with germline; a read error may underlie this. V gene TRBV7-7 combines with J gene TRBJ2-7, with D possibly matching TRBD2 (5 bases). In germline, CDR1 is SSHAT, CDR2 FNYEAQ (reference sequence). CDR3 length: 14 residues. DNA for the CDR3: TGTGCTAGCAGCTCGGGGTACGGGGACTACGAGCAGTACTTC. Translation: CASSSGYGDYEQYF.

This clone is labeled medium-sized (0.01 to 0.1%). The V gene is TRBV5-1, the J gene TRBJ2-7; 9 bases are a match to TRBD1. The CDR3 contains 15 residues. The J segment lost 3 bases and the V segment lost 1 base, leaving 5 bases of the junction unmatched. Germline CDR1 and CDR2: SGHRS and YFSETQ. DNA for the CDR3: TGCGCCAGCAGCTTGTTGCCGGGACAGGGCTACGAGCAGTACTTC. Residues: CASSLLPGQGYEQYF.

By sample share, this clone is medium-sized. This chain's CDR3 is CASSQDDYEQYF. CDR3 DNA: TGCGCCAGCAGCCAAGATGACTACGAGCAGTACTTC. The chain employs TRBV4-1 and TRBJ2-7, with D unresolved. The germline V gene encodes CDR1 MGHRA and CDR2 YSYEKL. The germline V and J ends were trimmed by 0 bases and 3 bases, with 3 bases remaining between them. The CDR3 contains 12 residues.

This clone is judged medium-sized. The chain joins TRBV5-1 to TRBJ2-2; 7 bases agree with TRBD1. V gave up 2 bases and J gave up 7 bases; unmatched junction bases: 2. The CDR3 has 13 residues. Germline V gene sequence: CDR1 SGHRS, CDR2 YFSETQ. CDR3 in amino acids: CASSFTGVGELFF. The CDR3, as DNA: TGCGCCAGCAGCTTTACAGGGGTCGGGGAGCTGTTTTTT.

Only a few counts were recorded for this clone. The CDR3 here is CASSLGGSPANEQFF. DNA of the CDR3: TGTGCCAGCAGCTTAGGCGGGAGCCCCGCCAATGAGCAGTTCTTC. The V gene is TRBV7-9, the J gene TRBJ2-1; 7 bases are shared with TRBD2. V dropped 1 base and J dropped 6; count of bases not matched to a gene: 6. The CDR3 loop spans 15 amino acids. Looked up from germline, CDR1 is SEHNR and CDR2 is FQNEAQ (reference sequence).

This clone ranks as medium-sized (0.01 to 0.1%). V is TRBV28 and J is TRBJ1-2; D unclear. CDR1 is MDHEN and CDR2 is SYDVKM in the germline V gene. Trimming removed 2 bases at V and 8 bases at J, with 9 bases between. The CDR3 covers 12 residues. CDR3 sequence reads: CASSLDGWGYTF. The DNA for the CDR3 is TGTGCCAGCAGTTTAGATGGCTGGGGCTACACCTTC.

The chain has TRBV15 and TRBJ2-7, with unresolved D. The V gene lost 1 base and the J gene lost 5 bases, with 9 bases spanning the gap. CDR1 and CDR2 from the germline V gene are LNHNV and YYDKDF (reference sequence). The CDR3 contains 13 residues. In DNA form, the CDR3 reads TGTGCCACCAGCAGAGGAAGGGTGGACGAGCAGTACTTC. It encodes CATSRGRVDEQYF.

CDR3 sequence: CASSLGRGGAYEQYF. CDR3 DNA: TGTGCCAGCAGCTTAGGAAGGGGTGGGGCCTACGAGCAGTACTTC. The rearrangement links TRBV11-2 to TRBJ2-7; D is possibly TRBD1 (5 bases). The CDR3 spans 15 residues. The V and J ends lost 1 base and 2 bases respectively, with 12 bases between them. Germline-derived CDR1 and CDR2 are SGHAT and FQNNGV.

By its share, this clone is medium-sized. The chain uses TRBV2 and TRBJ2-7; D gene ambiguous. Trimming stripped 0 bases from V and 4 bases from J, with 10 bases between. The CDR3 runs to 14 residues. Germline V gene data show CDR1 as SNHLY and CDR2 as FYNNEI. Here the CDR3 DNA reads TGTGCCAGCAGTGAAGCGGGCAGGAGTTACGAGCAGTACTTC. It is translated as CASSEAGRSYEQYF. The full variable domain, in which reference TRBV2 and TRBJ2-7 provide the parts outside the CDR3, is EPEVTQTPSHQVTQMGQEVILRCVPISNHLYFYWYRQILGQKVEFLVSFYNNEISEKSEIFDDQFSVERPDGSNFTLKIRSTKLEDSAMYFCASSEAGRSYEQYFGPGTRLTVT.

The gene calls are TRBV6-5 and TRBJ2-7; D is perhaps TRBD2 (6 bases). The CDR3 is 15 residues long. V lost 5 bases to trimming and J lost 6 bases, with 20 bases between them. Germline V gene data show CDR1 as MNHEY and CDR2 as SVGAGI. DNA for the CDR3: TGTGCCAGCAGTACGACTAGTTTTTCCCTCCTCGAGCAGTACTTC. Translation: CASSTTSFSLLEQYF.

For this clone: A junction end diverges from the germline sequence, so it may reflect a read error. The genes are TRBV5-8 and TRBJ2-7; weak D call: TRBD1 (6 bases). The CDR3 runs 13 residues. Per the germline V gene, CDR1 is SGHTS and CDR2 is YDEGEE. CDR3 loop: CASSPGQYYEQYF. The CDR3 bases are TGCGCCAGCAGCCCCGGACAGTACTACGAGCAGTACTTC.

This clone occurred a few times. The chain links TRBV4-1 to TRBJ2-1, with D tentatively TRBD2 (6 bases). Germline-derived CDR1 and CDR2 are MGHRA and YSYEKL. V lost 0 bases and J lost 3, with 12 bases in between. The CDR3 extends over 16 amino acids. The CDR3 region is CASSQDPRESYNEQFF. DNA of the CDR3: TGCGCCAGCAGCCAAGATCCCCGGGAGAGCTACAATGAGCAGTTCTTC.

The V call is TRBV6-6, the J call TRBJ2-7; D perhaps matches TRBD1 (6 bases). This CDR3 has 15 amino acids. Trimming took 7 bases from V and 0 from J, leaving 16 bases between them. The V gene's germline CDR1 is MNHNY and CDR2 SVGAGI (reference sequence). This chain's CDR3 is CASTHGTQSSYEQYF. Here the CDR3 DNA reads TGTGCCAGCACCCACGGGACACAGAGCTCCTACGAGCAGTACTTC.

The CDR3 region is CASSQDYRRGYEQYF. CDR3 DNA: TGCGCCAGCAGCCAAGATTACAGGAGAGGATACGAGCAGTACTTC. This chain connects TRBV4-1 to TRBJ2-7; possible D gene TRBD1, 5 bases. Germline V lookup: CDR1 MGHRA, CDR2 YSYEKL. The CDR3 totals 15 residues. Trimming took 0 bases from V and 4 from J, leaving 13 bases between them.

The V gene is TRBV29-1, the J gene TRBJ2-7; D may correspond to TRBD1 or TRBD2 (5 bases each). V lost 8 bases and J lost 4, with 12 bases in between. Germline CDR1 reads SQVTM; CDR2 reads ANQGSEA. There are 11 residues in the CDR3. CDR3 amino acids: CSTRDGYEQYF. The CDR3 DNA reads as TGCAGCACTCGGGACGGGTACGAGCAGTACTTC.

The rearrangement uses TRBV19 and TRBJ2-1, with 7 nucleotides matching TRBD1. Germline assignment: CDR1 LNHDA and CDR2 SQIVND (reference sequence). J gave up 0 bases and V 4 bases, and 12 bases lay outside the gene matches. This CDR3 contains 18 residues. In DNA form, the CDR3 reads TGTGCCAGTAGTACGATAGACAGGGCTGATAGCTCCTACAATGAGCAGTTCTTC. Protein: CASSTIDRADSSYNEQFF.

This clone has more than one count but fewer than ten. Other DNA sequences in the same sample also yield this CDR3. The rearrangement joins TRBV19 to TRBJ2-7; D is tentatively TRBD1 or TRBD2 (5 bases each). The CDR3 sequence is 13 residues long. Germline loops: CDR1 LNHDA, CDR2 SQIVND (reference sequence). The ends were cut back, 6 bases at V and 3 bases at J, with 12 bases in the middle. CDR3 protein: CASSPGRDYEQYF. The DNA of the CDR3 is TGTGCCAGTAGCCCGGGACGGGACTACGAGCAGTACTTC.